The 21 T cell receptor beta chains listed next were all sequenced from one sample in a study of OX40 agonist ivuxolimab in advanced cancers. The protocol was immunoSEQ multiplex PCR, while the TCRdb copy is restricted to in-frame clones and leaves out a portion. The data show about 69,000 clones, with 84% seen just once and 7.5% to 9% held by the top ten. The source was CD4+ or CD8+ T cells sorted from blood, collected in a trial of the OX40 agonist ivuxolimab. These receptors all stem from an adult with an advanced solid tumor such as melanoma, head and neck, liver or kidney cancer.

This rearrangement joins TRBV2 to TRBJ2-7, with 8 bases identical to TRBD1. V shed 3 bases, J shed 6 bases, and the junction held 10 bases outside the gene matches. Germline CDR1 SNHLY, CDR2 FYNNEI. This CDR3 comprises 15 residues. CDR3 bases: TGTGCCAGCAGTGACGGACAGGGAGTTTTTAGCGAGCAGTACTTC. Translating it yields CASSDGQGVFSEQYF.

The chain recombines TRBV6-5 with TRBJ2-5; D gene unclear. This CDR3 has 13 amino acids. The germline V gene encodes CDR1 MNHEY and CDR2 SVGAGI. The V end lost 5 bases, the J end lost 7 bases, and 14 bases lay between the germline ends. CDR3 region: CASSPRHGGTQYF. The CDR3 bases are TGTGCCAGCAGTCCTCGACATGGCGGGACCCAGTACTTC.

The V call is TRBV5-4, the J call TRBJ1-1, with a weak D call TRBD1 (6 bases). Germline-derived CDR1 and CDR2 are SGHNT and YYREEE (reference sequence). The CDR3 length is 14 residues. V was cut by 6 bases and J by 0 bases, with 12 bases left in between. Written as DNA, the CDR3 is TGTGCCAGCACCATACAGGGCTTGAACACTGAAGCTTTCTTT. Protein product: CASTIQGLNTEAFF.

The genes are TRBV19 and TRBJ1-6; D possibly corresponds to TRBD1 (6 bases). The CDR3 consists of 16 residues. Trimming pared 1 base from V and 6 bases from J, leaving 13 bases between. Germline assignment: CDR1 LNHDA and CDR2 SQIVND (reference sequence). The CDR3 protein is CASSIADRTLNSPLHF. CDR3 coding DNA: TGTGCCAGTAGTATAGCAGACAGGACCCTTAATTCACCCCTCCACTTT.

V usage is TRBV5-6 and J usage is TRBJ1-5, with 7 bases matching TRBD1. The CDR3 contains 15 residues. Germline assignment: CDR1 SGHDT and CDR2 YYEEEE. V lost 4 bases, J lost 2 bases, and 6 bases stayed unmatched. CDR3 in amino acids: CASSQTGTGNQPQHF. Here the CDR3 DNA reads TGTGCCAGCAGCCAGACGGGGACAGGCAATCAGCCCCAGCATTTT.

The V gene is TRBV11-2, the J gene TRBJ1-2; tentatively, D is TRBD1 (5 bases). The CDR3 is 15 amino acids. Trimming removed 1 base from V and 5 bases from J, with 14 bases in between. CDR1 is SGHAT, CDR2 FQNNGV, per germline. In nucleotides, the CDR3 is TGTGCCAGCAGCTTAGTCCCCGGGACGGTATATGGCTACACCTTC. It encodes CASSLVPGTVYGYTF.

The chain couples TRBV9 to TRBJ2-7; 11 nucleotides agree with TRBD2. Trimming took 4 bases from V and 5 from J; bases not matched to a gene: 8. This CDR3 is 15 amino acids long. Germline V CDR1 and CDR2: SGDLS, YYNGEE. The CDR3 sequence is CASSPLLAGEDEQYF. The CDR3 DNA is TGTGCCAGCAGCCCTTTACTAGCGGGAGAGGACGAGCAGTACTTC.

V is TRBV5-1 and J is TRBJ2-4; D is unresolved. The germline CDR1 and CDR2 sequences are SGHRS and YFSETQ. V lost 2 bases and J lost 2, with 5 bases in between. CDR3 size: 13 residues. CDR3 residues: CASSFGTKNIQYF. CDR3 nucleotides: TGCGCCAGCAGCTTCGGAACCAAAAACATTCAGTACTTC.

This chain connects TRBV28 to TRBJ1-1, with a possible D match to TRBD1 (6 bases). Germline V CDR1 and CDR2: MDHEN, SYDVKM. Trimming removed 6 bases from V and 5 bases from J, with 10 bases in between. This CDR3 is built from 12 residues. CDR3 sequence reads: CASSLQGTEAFF. The CDR3 DNA reads as TGTGCCAGCAGCTTACAGGGTACTGAAGCTTTCTTT.

The rearrangement joins TRBV27 to TRBJ2-3; 10 bases map to TRBD1. The CDR3 is 16 residues long. Germline lookup yields CDR1 MNHEY and CDR2 SMNVEV (reference sequence). Trimming took 4 bases from V and 3 from J; bases not matched to a gene: 7. As DNA, the CDR3 is TGTGCCAGCAGTTACCGGGACAGGGGATCAACAGATACGCAGTATTTT. Its translation: CASSYRDRGSTDTQYF.

This clone has more than one count but fewer than ten. J is TRBJ2-7 and V is TRBV2; D gene uncertain. The V and J ends lost 4 bases and 6 bases respectively, with 7 bases between them. From germline, CDR1 is SNHLY and CDR2 FYNNEI. The CDR3 is 11 residues long. DNA of the CDR3: TGTGCCAGCAGTGGTAGAAGCGAGCAGTACTTC. This encodes CASSGRSEQYF. The entire variable domain, with the rest obtained from reference TRBV2 and TRBJ2-7, is as follows: EPEVTQTPSHQVTQMGQEVILRCVPISNHLYFYWYRQILGQKVEFLVSFYNNEISEKSEIFDDQFSVERPDGSNFTLKIRSTKLEDSAMYFCASSGRSEQYFGPGTRLTVT.

The chain employs TRBV28 and TRBJ1-2, with D maybe TRBD1 (6 bases). The CDR3 length is 17 residues. V lost 6 bases and J lost 0, with 20 bases in between. Germline-derived CDR1 and CDR2 are MDHEN and SYDVKM. CDR3 sequence (DNA): TGTGCCAGCAGCCCCGGGACATTCCTAGACTCTAACTATGGCTACACCTTC. The encoded protein is CASSPGTFLDSNYGYTF.

V is TRBV5-6 and J is TRBJ2-3, with D unresolved. CDR3 length equals 12 residues. V lost 2 bases and J lost 5, with 6 bases in between. Germline values: CDR1 SGHDT, CDR2 YYEEEE. CDR3 sequence reads: CASSLGQDTQYF. The CDR3 nucleotides read TGTGCCAGCAGCTTAGGGCAAGATACGCAGTATTTT.

V usage is TRBV11-3 and J usage is TRBJ2-5, with 12 positions matching TRBD2. Germline V CDR1 and CDR2: SGHNT, YENEEA. The ends lost 1 base at V and 5 bases at J; junction bases unmatched: 11. The CDR3 is 18 amino acids. CDR3 nucleotides: TGTGCCAGCAGCTTAGGGTGGCTAGCGGGAGGGCCGGGGGAGACCCAGTACTTC. Translation: CASSLGWLAGGPGETQYF.

V and J are TRBV7-6 and TRBJ2-5; D ambiguous. V gave up 5 bases and J gave up 5 bases, with 9 bases separating them. The CDR3 is 12 residues long. Germline V lookup: CDR1 SGHVS, CDR2 FNYEAQ. In DNA, the CDR3 is TGTGCCAGCAGCCCAGCCGGGGAGACCCAGTACTTC. Translating gives CASSPAGETQYF.

This clone was observed a few times. The V and J genes are TRBV18 and TRBJ2-7; D might be TRBD1 (6 bases). V was pared by 3 bases and J by 2 bases, with 14 bases between. CDR1 KGHSH and CDR2 LQKENI come from the germline V gene. The CDR3 is 15 residues long. CDR3 coding DNA: TGTGCCAGCTCACCTGGGGGCAGAAAAACCTACGAGCAGTACTTC. It translates to CASSPGGRKTYEQYF.

The chain recombines TRBV30 with TRBJ2-7, with 7 bases identical to TRBD1. CDR1 is GTSNPN, CDR2 SVGIG, per germline (reference sequence). The CDR3 totals 14 residues. Germline trimming cut 2 bases from V and 0 bases from J; bases unmatched to any gene: 4. The CDR3 is CAWSPGTASYEQYF. Written as DNA, the CDR3 is TGTGCCTGGAGTCCCGGGACAGCCTCCTACGAGCAGTACTTC.

The CDR3: CASSIDRGGELFF. CDR3 nucleotide sequence: TGTGCCAGCAGCATCGACAGAGGCGGGGAGCTGTTTTTT. The chain has TRBV5-4 and TRBJ2-2; TRBD1 might be the D (5 bases). V lost 4 bases, J lost 7 bases, and 11 bases lay in between. Looked up from germline, CDR1 is SGHNT and CDR2 is YYREEE (reference sequence). The CDR3 extends over 13 amino acids.

This rearrangement joins TRBV11-2 to TRBJ2-3; possibly TRBD2 for D (5 bases). This CDR3 region has 16 residues. Trimming took 5 bases from V and 2 from J, leaving 17 bases between them. Per germline, CDR1 SGHAT and CDR2 FQNNGV. For the CDR3, the DNA is TGTGCCAGCAGCCGGATTCGTGGGAGCGACACAGATACGCAGTATTTT. It is translated as CASSRIRGSDTDTQYF.

The chain couples TRBV9 to TRBJ2-7; D is unclear. Germline CDR1 is SGDLS and CDR2 is YYNGEE. This CDR3 has 14 amino acids. The V and J ends lost 4 bases and 3 bases respectively, with 14 bases between them. The CDR3 reads CASSPQAVSYEQYF. The CDR3 nucleotides are TGTGCCAGCAGCCCCCAGGCAGTAAGCTACGAGCAGTACTTC. The entire variable domain, with the rest obtained from reference TRBV9 and TRBJ2-7, is as follows: DSGVTQTPKHLITATGQRVTLRCSPRSGDLSVYWYQQSLDQGLQFLIQYYNGEERAKGNILERFSAQQFPDLHSELNLSSLELGDSALYFCASSPQAVSYEQYFGPGTRLTVT.

This clone turned up a few times. DNA for the CDR3: TGCGCCAGCAGCTTGTCGATGGTTCTTACCGGGGAGCTGTTTTTT. Protein: CASSLSMVLTGELFF. The chain joins TRBV5-1 to TRBJ2-2; unclear D gene. CDR3 length equals 15 residues. Trimming left V 1 base short and J 5 bases short, with 12 bases between. Looked up from germline, CDR1 is SGHRS and CDR2 is YFSETQ.